Sequencing of this T cell receptor beta chain was carried out in a study of T cells in Graves' hyperthyroidism and ophthalmopathy. Germline loops: CDR1 ENHRY, CDR2 SYGVKD. Deletions cut 8 bases from V and 6 bases from J, with 20 bases between. The CDR3 has 15 amino acids. The CDR3 regions of TCR beta were amplified from RNA transcripts. With the HTBI primer set, the TCR CDR3 went through a first round of RT-PCR. MiXCR was run by TCRdb on the multiplex PCR reads, yielding one entry per CDR3 protein. The table lists roughly 280,000 distinct CDR3 sequences, approximately 23% of them singletons. This clonotype was obtained from a man younger than 40 with Graves' ophthalmopathy. Sequencing was done on a sample of blood. J is TRBJ2-1 and V is TRBV10-3; tentative D call: TRBD2 (6 bases). The CDR3 DNA reads as TGTGCCATCGGGGGAGCGGGCCTGAACATCAATGAGCAGTTCTTC. It yields the protein CAIGGAGLNINEQFF.